This TCR beta chain derives from a study of shared clonotypes between healthy human individuals. Findings of the study overall: Unshared clonotypes carried lower generation probabilities than those common to all four donors.

Between the trimmed V and J ends, which lost 0 bases and 1 base, there was a span of 7 bases. CDR3 length: 15 residues. Concerning this clone itself: Its antigen remains unidentified.

Naive CD8 cells lacked CD45RO, underwent positive selection for CCR7 and left out terminally differentiated effector memory CD45RA+ cells. A 200 ng quantity of DNA, 30,000 to 35,000 T cell genomes, went into the sorted-subset replicate PCRs. Original processing notes: With immunoSEQ giving junction-only sequences and no quality scores, filtering differed. Some clones are missing from TCRdb's copy, which holds only in-frame ones; the method was immunoSEQ multiplex PCR. For V, J and clone size, that table is used; D and trimming come from the DNA. The sample records about 2 million clones, 85% to 95% being singletons.

The sequence was collected from a man aged 18 to 29 in good health. This chain connects TRBV23-1 to TRBJ1-5; D is perhaps TRBD1 (5 bases). TRBV23-1 is an ORF for which the function is uncertain. Sequencing used naive CD8+ T cells sorted from blood. The CDR3, as DNA: TGCGCCAGCAGTCAATCGTCAGGGAGCAATCAGCCCCAGCATTTT. Its translation is CASSQSSGSNQPQHF.